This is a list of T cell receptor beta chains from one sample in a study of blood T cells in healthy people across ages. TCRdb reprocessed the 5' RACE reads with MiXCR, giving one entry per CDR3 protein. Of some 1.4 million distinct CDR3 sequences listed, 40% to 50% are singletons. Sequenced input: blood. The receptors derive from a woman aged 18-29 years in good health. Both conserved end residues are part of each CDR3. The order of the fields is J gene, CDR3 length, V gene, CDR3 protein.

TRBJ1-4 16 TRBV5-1 CASSLRVGTGNEKLFF
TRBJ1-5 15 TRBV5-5 CASSFGEYLNQPQHF
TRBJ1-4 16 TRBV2 CASTIGAPGNNEKLFF
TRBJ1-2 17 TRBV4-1 CASSHPSDGGLLYGYTF
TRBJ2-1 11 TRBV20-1 CSASGGNEQFF
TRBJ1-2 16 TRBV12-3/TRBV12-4 CASSLISSQANYGYTF
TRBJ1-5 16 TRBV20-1 CSASDDRGDSNQPQHF
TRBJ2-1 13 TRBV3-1 CASTLTPYNEQFF
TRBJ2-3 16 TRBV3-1 CASSQDSGLVGDTQYF
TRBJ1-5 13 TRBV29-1 CSGSTGGDQPQHF
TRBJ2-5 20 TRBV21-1 CASSKRSATKGLADEETQYF
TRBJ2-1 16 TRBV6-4 CASSDSAGRGANEQFF
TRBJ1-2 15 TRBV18 CASSPGQGATYGYTF
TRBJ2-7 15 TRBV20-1 CSASRGSGMGHEQYF
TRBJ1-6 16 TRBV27 CASSLGTGGGGSPLHF
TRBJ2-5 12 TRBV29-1 CSVVGGLETQYF
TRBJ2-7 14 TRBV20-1 CSARLPGQGGEQYF
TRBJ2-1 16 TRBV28 CASSPILAGGPYEQFF
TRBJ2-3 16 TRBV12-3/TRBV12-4 CASSYGNLISTDTQYF
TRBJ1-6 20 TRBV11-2 CASTFRWGRQGPPGNSPLHF
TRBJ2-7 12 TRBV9 CASSTGEHEQYF
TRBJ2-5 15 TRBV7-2 CASSLVSGIGETQYF
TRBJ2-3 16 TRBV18 CASSPPGLAGGDTQYF
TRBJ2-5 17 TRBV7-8 CASIHTGTSGYQETQYF
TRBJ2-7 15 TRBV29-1 CSVPHSHGISYEQYF
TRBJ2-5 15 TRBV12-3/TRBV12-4 CASSRRGPGQETQYF
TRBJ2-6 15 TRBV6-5 CASSTTGTGANVLTF
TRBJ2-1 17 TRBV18 CASSPPGLAGGQPEQFF
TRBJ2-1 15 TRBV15 CATSPVGESYNEQFF